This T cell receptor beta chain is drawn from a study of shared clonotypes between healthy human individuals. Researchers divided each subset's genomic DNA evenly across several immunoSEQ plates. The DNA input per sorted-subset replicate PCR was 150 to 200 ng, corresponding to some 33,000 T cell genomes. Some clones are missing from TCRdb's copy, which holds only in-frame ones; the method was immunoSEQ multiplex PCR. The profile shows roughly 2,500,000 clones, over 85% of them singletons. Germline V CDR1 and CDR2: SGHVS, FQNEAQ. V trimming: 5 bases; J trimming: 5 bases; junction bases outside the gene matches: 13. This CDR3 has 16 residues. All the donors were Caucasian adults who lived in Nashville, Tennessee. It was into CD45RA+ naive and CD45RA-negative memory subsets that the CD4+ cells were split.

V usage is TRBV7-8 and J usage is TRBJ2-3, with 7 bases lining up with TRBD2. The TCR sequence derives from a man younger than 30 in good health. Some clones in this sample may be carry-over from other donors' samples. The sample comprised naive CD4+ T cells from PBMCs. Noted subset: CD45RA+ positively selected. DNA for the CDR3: TGTGCCAGCAGCCCGACCCCGGGGGGTACTAGAGATACGCAGTATTTT. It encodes CASSPTPGGTRDTQYF.